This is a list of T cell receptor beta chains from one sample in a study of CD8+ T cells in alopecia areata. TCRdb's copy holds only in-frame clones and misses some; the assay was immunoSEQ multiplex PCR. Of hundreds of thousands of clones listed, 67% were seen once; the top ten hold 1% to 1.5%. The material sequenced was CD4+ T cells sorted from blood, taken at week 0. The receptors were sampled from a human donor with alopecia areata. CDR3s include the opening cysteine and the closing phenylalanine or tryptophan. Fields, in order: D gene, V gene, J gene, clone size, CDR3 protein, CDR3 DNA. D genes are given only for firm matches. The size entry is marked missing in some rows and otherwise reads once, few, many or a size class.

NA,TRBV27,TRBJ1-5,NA,CASSLFSGGGSNQPQHF,TGTGCCAGCAGTTTATTCAGCGGAGGGGGTAGCAATCAGCCCCAGCATTTT
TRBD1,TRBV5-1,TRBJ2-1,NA,CASSFLQGRNNEQFF,TGCGCCAGCAGCTTTCTACAGGGGCGCAACAATGAGCAGTTCTTC
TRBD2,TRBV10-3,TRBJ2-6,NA,CAISEWTSGAQAGANVLTF,TGTGCCATCAGTGAGTGGACTAGCGGGGCCCAGGCTGGGGCCAACGTCCTGACTTTC
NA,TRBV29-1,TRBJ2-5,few,CSVDLYETQYF,TGCAGCGTTGACTTGTACGAGACCCAGTACTTC
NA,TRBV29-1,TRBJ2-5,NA,CSVDSLTGGGETQYF,TGCAGCGTCGACTCCTTGACAGGAGGTGGAGAGACCCAGTACTTC
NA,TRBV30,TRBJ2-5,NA,CAGVKLGDATQYF,TGTGCCGGGGTTAAGCTTGGCGATGCAACCCAGTACTTC
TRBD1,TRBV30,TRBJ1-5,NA,CAWTGGGNQPQHF,TGTGCCTGGACAGGGGGCGGCAATCAGCCCCAGCATTTT
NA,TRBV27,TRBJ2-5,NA,CASSQETQYF,TGTGCCAGCAGCCAAGAGACCCAGTACTTC
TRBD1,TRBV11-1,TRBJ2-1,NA,CASSLDRVGNEQFF,TGTGCCAGCAGCCTGGACAGGGTAGGCAATGAGCAGTTCTTC
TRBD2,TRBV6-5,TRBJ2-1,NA,CASSFSGGVRAEQFF,TGTGCCAGCAGCTTCAGCGGGGGAGTCCGCGCGGAGCAGTTCTTC
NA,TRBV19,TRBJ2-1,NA,CASSIAGRGNNEQFF,TGTGCCAGTAGTATAGCTGGTCGGGGAAACAATGAGCAGTTCTTC
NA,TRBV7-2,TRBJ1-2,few,CASSLGGVTGYGYTF,TGTGCCAGCAGCTTAGGAGGTGTTACGGGCTATGGCTACACCTTC
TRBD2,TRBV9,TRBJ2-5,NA,CASSVDGSGTPSAQYF,TGTGCCAGCAGCGTAGATGGTAGCGGGACCCCCTCGGCCCAGTACTTC
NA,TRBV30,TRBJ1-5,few,CAWSVLGRNQPQHF,TGTGCCTGGAGTGTACTCGGGAGGAATCAGCCCCAGCATTTT
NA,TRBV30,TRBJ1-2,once,CAWSTAFWDRYGYTF,TGTGCCTGGAGTACAGCATTCTGGGACCGCTATGGCTACACCTTC
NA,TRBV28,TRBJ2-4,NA,CASSLQGRSKNIQYF,TGTGCCAGCAGTTTACAGGGAAGGTCCAAAAACATTCAGTACTTC
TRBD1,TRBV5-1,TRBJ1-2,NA,CASRPSRDRGLGYGYTF,TGCGCCAGCAGGCCAAGCCGGGACAGGGGGCTAGGCTATGGCTACACCTTC
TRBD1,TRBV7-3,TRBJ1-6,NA,CASSLKPGGIDSPLHF,TGTGCCAGCAGCTTAAAGCCAGGGGGCATTGATTCACCCCTCCACTTT
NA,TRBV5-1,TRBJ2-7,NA,CASREGSEQYF,TGCGCCAGCAGGGAGGGTAGCGAGCAGTACTTC
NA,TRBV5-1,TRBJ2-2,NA,CASSSGDPNTGELFF,TGCGCCAGCAGCTCGGGGGACCCGAACACCGGGGAGCTGTTTTTT
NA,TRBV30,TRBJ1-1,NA,CAWSEKGSNEAFF,TGTGCCTGGAGTGAAAAGGGATCGAATGAAGCTTTCTTT
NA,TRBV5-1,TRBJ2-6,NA,CASRSSGANVLTF,TGCGCCAGTAGAAGTTCTGGGGCCAACGTCCTGACTTTC
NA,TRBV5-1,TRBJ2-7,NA,CASSLEGTYEQYF,TGCGCCAGCAGCTTGGAGGGAACCTACGAGCAGTACTTC
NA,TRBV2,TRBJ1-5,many,CAIRSRVPQHF,TGTGCTATTCGCTCCCGCGTGCCCCAGCATTTT
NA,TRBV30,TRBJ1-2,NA,CAWSVLTEGGTF,TGTGCCTGGAGTGTACTAACAGAGGGGGGGACCTTC
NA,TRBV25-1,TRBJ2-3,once,CASSEFRVADTQYF,TGTGCCAGCAGTGAATTCAGGGTAGCAGATACGCAGTATTTT
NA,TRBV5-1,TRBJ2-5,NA,CASSVGQLSQETQYF,TGCGCCAGCAGCGTAGGACAGCTATCCCAAGAGACCCAGTACTTC
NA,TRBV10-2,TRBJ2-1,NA,CASSDGGRAYNEQFF,TGCGCCAGCAGTGATGGTGGTCGGGCCTACAATGAGCAGTTCTTC
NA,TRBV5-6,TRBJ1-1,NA,CASSSREGAFF,TGTGCCAGCAGCTCCAGGGAGGGAGCTTTCTTT
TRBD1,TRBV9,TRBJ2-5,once,CASSGTFGQGAGETQYF,TGTGCCAGCAGCGGCACCTTTGGACAGGGGGCAGGAGAGACCCAGTACTTC
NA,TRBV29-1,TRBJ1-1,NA,CSVEAHGRTEAFF,TGCAGCGTTGAAGCCCACGGACGCACTGAAGCTTTCTTT
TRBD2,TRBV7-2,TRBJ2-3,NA,CASSSQLAGQDTQYF,TGTGCCAGCAGCTCCCAGTTAGCGGGGCAGGATACGCAGTATTTT
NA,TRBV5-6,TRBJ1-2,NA,CASSLVRASYGYTF,TGTGCCAGCAGCCTGGTACGGGCCTCCTATGGCTACACCTTC
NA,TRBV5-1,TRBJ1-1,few,CASSPVWGQTEAFF,TGCGCCAGCAGCCCCGTATGGGGGCAAACTGAAGCTTTCTTT
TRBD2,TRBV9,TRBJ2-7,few,CASSRLGLAPYEQYF,TGTGCCAGCAGCAGATTGGGACTAGCTCCCTACGAGCAGTACTTC
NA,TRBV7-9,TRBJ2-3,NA,CASSLQRGADTQYF,TGTGCCAGCAGCCTACAAAGGGGAGCAGATACGCAGTATTTT
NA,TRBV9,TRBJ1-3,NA,CASSVGRSDSGNTIYF,TGTGCCAGCAGCGTGGGGAGGTCAGACTCTGGAAACACCATATATTTT
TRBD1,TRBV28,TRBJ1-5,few,CASSEQQGARAQHF,TGTGCCAGCAGTGAACAACAGGGGGCCAGGGCCCAGCATTTT
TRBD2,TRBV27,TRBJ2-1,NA,CASSLSLAGGRNNEQFF,TGTGCCAGCAGTTTATCGCTAGCGGGGGGCAGGAACAATGAGCAGTTCTTC
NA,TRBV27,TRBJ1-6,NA,CASSFLNSPLHF,TGTGCCAGCAGTTTTTTGAATTCACCCCTCCACTTT
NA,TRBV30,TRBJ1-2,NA,CAWRGLDYGYTF,TGTGCCTGGAGAGGGTTGGACTATGGCTACACCTTC
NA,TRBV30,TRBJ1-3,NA,CAWSVLGASGNTIYF,TGTGCCTGGAGTGTACTGGGAGCCTCTGGAAACACCATATATTTT
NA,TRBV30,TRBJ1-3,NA,CAWSVGNTIYF,TGTGCCTGGAGTGTAGGAAACACCATATATTTT
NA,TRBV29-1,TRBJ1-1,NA,CSVGQEPANTEAFF,TGCAGCGTTGGACAGGAACCGGCGAACACTGAAGCTTTCTTT
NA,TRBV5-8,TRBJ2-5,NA,CASSSGRGRETQYF,TGTGCCAGCAGCTCTGGTAGGGGACGCGAGACCCAGTACTTC
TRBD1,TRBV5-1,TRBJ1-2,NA,CASTKTGTGGRYTF,TGCGCCAGCACGAAGACAGGGACAGGGGGCCGATACACCTTC
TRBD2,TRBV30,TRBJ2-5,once,CAWSLGGQETQYF,TGTGCCTGGAGTCTGGGGGGGCAAGAGACCCAGTACTTC
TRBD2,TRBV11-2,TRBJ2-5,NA,CASSRAGRFQETQYF,TGTGCCAGCAGCCGAGCGGGGCGGTTTCAAGAGACCCAGTACTTC
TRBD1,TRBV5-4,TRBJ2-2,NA,CASSLAVTGGTGELFF,TGTGCCAGCAGCTTGGCCGTCACAGGGGGTACCGGGGAGCTGTTTTTT
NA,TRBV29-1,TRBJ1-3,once,CSVSGTGNTIYF,TGCAGCGTTTCAGGGACTGGAAACACCATATATTTT
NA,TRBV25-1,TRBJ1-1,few,CASSASGRDTEAFF,TGTGCCAGCAGTGCGTCAGGGCGGGACACTGAAGCTTTCTTT
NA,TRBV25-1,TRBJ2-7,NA,CASREGPYEQYF,TGTGCCAGCAGGGAAGGGCCCTACGAGCAGTACTTC
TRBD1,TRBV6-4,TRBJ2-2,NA,CASSVGGQGRIGGELFF,TGTGCCAGCAGTGTCGGTGGACAGGGTCGGATTGGAGGGGAGCTGTTTTTT
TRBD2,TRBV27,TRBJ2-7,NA,CASSFARRGADYEQYF,TGTGCCAGCAGTTTTGCTCGGCGGGGGGCCGACTACGAGCAGTACTTC
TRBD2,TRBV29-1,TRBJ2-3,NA,CSVVAGGGLDTQYF,TGCAGCGTTGTAGCGGGGGGCGGTTTAGATACGCAGTATTTT